This T cell receptor (beta chain) originates from a study of blood T cell repertoires in COVID-19. At the level of the study: COVID-19 samples from acute and convalescent phases originated in the United States, Italy and Spain. T cells, B-cell-depleted T cells, or PBMCs provided the cDNA or gDNA that served as material.

Per the study methods: Nucleated cell number was recorded as an estimate derived from reference gene primer amplification. Sequencing used immunoSEQ multiplex PCR; TCRdb keeps in-frame clones, though not all of them. V, J and clone size are those of that table, while D and trimming were read from the DNA. The profile covers under 300,000 clones, with 87% appearing a single time and roughly 6% taken by the ten largest. The TCR sequence derives from a woman aged 25 to 45 with acute COVID-19. The specimen sequenced was PBMCs or T cells enriched from blood (not recorded which).

CDR3 sequence reads: CASSDSRGGYTF. The CDR3 bases are TGTGCCAGCAGTGACAGTCGTGGTGGCTACACCTTC. The rearrangement joins TRBV2 to TRBJ1-2; no definite D call. The CDR3 has 12 residues. V was clipped by 3 bases and J by 7 bases, with 9 bases between them. CDR1 and CDR2 (germline): SNHLY, FYNNEI. The full variable domain, completed using reference TRBV2 and TRBJ1-2, is EPEVTQTPSHQVTQMGQEVILRCVPISNHLYFYWYRQILGQKVEFLVSFYNNEISEKSEIFDDQFSVERPDGSNFTLKIRSTKLEDSAMYFCASSDSRGGYTFGSGTRLTVV.